The source of this T cell receptor beta chain is a study of T-cell memory formation after mild COVID-19. For the study at large: Clusters of TCRs were largely donor specific. Broader study findings: The study found contracting CD4+ clones mainly in CM and EM and contracting CD8+ clones in EMRA. Some clones that responded were present in memory (sampled pre-infection), which suggests cross-reactive memory joined. A second wave expanding day 15 to 37 was CD4+-biased; contracting clones were balanced.

TCRdb used MiXCR to reprocess the 5' RACE reads, holding one entry per CDR3 protein. The sample records some 330,000 distinct CDR3 sequences, around 21% being singletons. There are 19 residues in the CDR3. CDR1 is MNHEY and CDR2 is SMNVEV in the germline V gene (reference sequence). V lost 4 bases, J lost 3 bases, and 25 bases lay in between. This clonotype was observed a handful of times. Its specificity is unknown. This receptor was taken from an adult woman who had mild COVID-19 (a few samples of this study predate the infection). Cell type and time point are not known. The sample consisted of PBMCs or a T cell subset sorted from them (not recorded which). The chain joins TRBV27 to TRBJ2-1; D might be TRBD1 (8 bases). This CDR3 reads CASSSWTGSMRGNYNEQFF. Here the CDR3 DNA reads TGTGCCAGCAGTTCCTGGACAGGGTCGATGCGGGGGAACTACAATGAGCAGTTCTTC.